This T cell receptor (beta chain) was retrieved from a study of T cells in Graves' hyperthyroidism and ophthalmopathy. RNA transcripts were the template for amplifying TCR beta CDR3 regions. First-round RT-PCR targeting the TCR CDR3 was performed with the HTBI primer set. TCRdb analysed the multiplex PCR reads with MiXCR anew, one entry per CDR3 protein. The repertoire holds some 620,000 distinct CDR3 sequences, with about a sixth as singletons. Germline CDR1 and CDR2: MNHEY and SMNVEV (reference sequence). The length of the CDR3 is 14 residues. V lost 2 bases and J 6 bases, leaving 12 bases between the germline ends. Calling Graves' hyperthyroidism stable meant ophthalmopathy did not progress within 18 months. The study based diagnoses on clinical symptoms, serum thyroxine and TRAb, thyroid ultrasound and orbital computed tomography.

The chain links TRBV27 to TRBJ2-3; no clear D. This receptor was taken from a woman aged 25 to 39 with Graves' hyperthyroidism. Sequencing was carried out using blood. This CDR3 reads CASSLETPRDTQYF. The DNA of the CDR3 is TGTGCCAGCAGTTTAGAAACCCCCAGGGATACGCAGTATTTT.